Presented here are 18 T cell receptor beta chains from one specimen sequenced in a study of blood T cell repertoires in COVID-19. This table comes from immunoSEQ multiplex PCR, and its TCRdb copy is limited to in-frame clones, with some not included. The sample carries around 300,000 clones, around 90% recorded once. The specimen sequenced was peripheral blood. The receptors come from a young woman with COVID-19, enrolled during active disease.

The genes are TRBV7-2 and TRBJ1-2, with 7 bases matching TRBD1. V lost 1 base to trimming and J lost 4 bases; unmatched junction nucleotides: 3. The CDR3 consists of 14 residues. Germline-derived CDR1 and CDR2 are SGHTA and FQGNSA. The CDR3 sequence: CASSLEGGGYGYTF. CDR3 coding DNA: TGTGCCAGCAGCTTAGAAGGGGGCGGCTATGGCTACACCTTC.

The chain employs TRBV9 and TRBJ2-1; D gene uncertain. With 4 bases removed from V and 5 bases from J, the gap between germline ends came to 10 bases. CDR1 is SGDLS and CDR2 is YYNGEE in the germline V gene. CDR3 length equals 13 residues. CDR3 sequence reads: CASSLVINNEQFF. Written as DNA, the CDR3 is TGTGCCAGCAGCTTAGTAATAAACAATGAGCAGTTCTTC.

The chain uses TRBV7-9 and TRBJ2-2, with 7 bases identical to TRBD1. There are 13 residues in the CDR3. Germline V gene sequence: CDR1 SEHNR, CDR2 FQNEAQ (reference sequence). With V trimmed by 3 bases and J by 5 bases, 0 bases remained unmatched. The CDR3 nucleotides read TGTGCCAGCAGCTTGACAGGGACCGGGGAGCTGTTTTTT. Translation gives CASSLTGTGELFF.

This chain uses TRBV6-1 with TRBJ1-5; 7 nucleotides align to TRBD1. The V gene end was trimmed by 3 bases and the J gene end by 1 base; junction bases not matched to a gene: 3. Looked up from germline, CDR1 is MNHNS and CDR2 is SASEGT. The CDR3 spans 15 residues. CDR3 sequence reads: CASSDDRASNQPQHF. The CDR3 region has the DNA TGTGCCAGCAGTGACGACAGGGCGAGCAATCAGCCCCAGCATTTT.

In nucleotides, the CDR3 is TGTGCCAGCAGCCAGGGTAGGCTCACAGACATACAAGAGACCCAGTACTTC. It specifies CASSQGRLTDIQETQYF. The J gene is TRBJ2-5, the V gene TRBV3-1 (or the pseudogene TRBV3-2); no reliable D call. Trimming pared 3 bases from V and 2 bases from J, leaving 19 bases between. Germline CDR1 LGHDT, CDR2 YNNKEL (reference sequence). This CDR3 has 17 amino acids.

V gene TRBV28 combines with J gene TRBJ2-1, with a tentative D call TRBD2 (6 bases). This CDR3 contains 14 residues. Germline V lookup: CDR1 MDHEN, CDR2 SYDVKM. With 5 bases removed from V and 8 bases from J, the gap between germline ends came to 16 bases. The DNA for the CDR3 is TGTGCCAGCAGTACCTTAGGGAGGTTGGATGAGCAGTTCTTC. It encodes CASSTLGRLDEQFF.

The count of this clone is one. This rearrangement joins TRBV5-4 to TRBJ1-2; D is ambiguous. Per germline, CDR1 SGHNT and CDR2 YYREEE (reference sequence). Trimming stripped 2 bases from V and 4 bases from J, with 9 bases between. This CDR3 comprises 13 residues. CDR3 bases: TGTGCCAGCAGCTTTTACGGGGTCTATGGCTACACCTTC. Encoded protein: CASSFYGVYGYTF.

The chain uses TRBV7-9 and TRBJ2-2, with 10 bases identical to TRBD2. There are 15 residues in the CDR3. Trimming cost V 5 bases and J 7 bases; bases outside gene matches: 7. Germline CDR1 is SEHNR and CDR2 is FQNEAQ (reference sequence). This chain's CDR3 is CASSPSGRADGELFF. The CDR3 DNA follows: TGTGCCAGCAGCCCTAGCGGGAGAGCGGACGGGGAGCTGTTTTTT. Together with reference TRBV7-9 and TRBJ2-2, the CDR3 gives the full variable domain: DTGVSQNPRHKITKRGQNVTFRCDPISEHNRLYWYRQTLGQGPEFLTYFQNEAQLEKSRLLSDRFSAERPKGSFSTLEIQRTEQGDSAMYLCASSPSGRADGELFFGEGSRLTVL.

The chain is built from TRBV7-3 and TRBJ2-3, with 8 bases aligning to TRBD2. Looked up from germline, CDR1 is SGHTA and CDR2 is FQGTGA. The CDR3 contains 17 residues. The J segment lost 2 bases and the V segment lost 0 bases, leaving 7 bases of the junction unmatched. DNA for the CDR3: TGTGCCAGCAGCTTAACGTCCCCGGGAGGGGACACAGATACGCAGTATTTT. Translating it yields CASSLTSPGGDTDTQYF.

This chain links TRBV19 with TRBJ1-1; D gene ambiguous. Deletions cut 3 bases from V and 1 base from J, with 12 bases between. This CDR3 spans 15 amino acids. CDR1 is LNHDA, CDR2 SQIVND, per germline (reference sequence). The CDR3 DNA sequence: TGTGCCAGTAGTATGAACGGGAGGGAGAACACTGAAGCTTTCTTT. It is translated as CASSMNGRENTEAFF.

This clone was found once. The rearrangement joins TRBV5-4 to TRBJ1-1; 7 bases are shared with TRBD1. V trimming: 5 bases; J trimming: 4 bases; junction bases outside the gene matches: 17. Per germline, CDR1 SGHNT and CDR2 YYREEE (reference sequence). This CDR3 has 17 residues. This CDR3 is CASSPRDSSMGGTEAFF. The CDR3 DNA follows: TGTGCCAGCAGTCCACGGGACAGCTCTATGGGGGGCACTGAAGCTTTCTTT.

CDR3 DNA: TGTGCCAGCAGCGTAGCTGGGTTCGGCGGGCCAGCCTACGAGCAGTACTTC. Protein product: CASSVAGFGGPAYEQYF. V and J are TRBV9 and TRBJ2-7; the D gene is possibly TRBD2 (5 bases). This CDR3 spans 17 amino acids. Germline CDR1 SGDLS, CDR2 YYNGEE. The ends were cut back, 0 bases at V and 2 bases at J, with 18 bases in the middle.

The rearrangement joins TRBV4-2 to TRBJ1-1, with 7 bases lining up with TRBD1. CDR3 length equals 13 residues. V lost 4 bases, J lost 5 bases, and 4 bases stayed unmatched. Germline CDR1 LGHNA, CDR2 YNFKEQ. The CDR3 DNA follows: TGTGCCAGCAGCCGACAGGGTACGACTGAAGCTTTCTTT. Amino acids: CASSRQGTTEAFF.

The chain is built from TRBV24-1 and TRBJ2-2; D might be TRBD2 (6 bases). V was clipped by 3 bases and J by 5 bases, with 21 bases between them. CDR1 and CDR2 (germline): KGHDR, SFDVKD. The CDR3 spans 18 residues. CDR3: CATSDALRGSGGTGELFF. The CDR3 coding sequence is TGTGCCACCAGTGATGCACTACGGGGGAGCGGAGGGACCGGGGAGCTGTTTTTT.

The CDR3 DNA reads as TGCGCCAGCAGCCAAGATAGGACTAGCGGGAATCTTGAGACCCAGTACTTC. Translated: CASSQDRTSGNLETQYF. J is TRBJ2-5 and V is TRBV4-1; 12 bases are shared with TRBD2. This CDR3 region has 17 residues. V lost 0 bases to trimming and J lost 5 bases; unmatched junction nucleotides: 7. Germline values: CDR1 MGHRA, CDR2 YSYEKL.

This chain links TRBV24-1 with TRBJ2-5, with D possibly being TRBD1 (7 bases). This CDR3 is 16 amino acids long. Germline assignment: CDR1 KGHDR and CDR2 SFDVKD. Trimming removed 5 bases from V and 3 bases from J, with 18 bases in between. CDR3 sequence reads: CATSGFGGTVKETQYF. The CDR3 bases are TGTGCCACCAGTGGTTTTGGGGGGACAGTAAAAGAGACCCAGTACTTC.

This sequence joins TRBV7-3 and TRBJ2-6, with 7 bases fitting TRBD1. V gave up 7 bases and J gave up 2 bases; unmatched junction bases: 5. Germline V lookup: CDR1 SGHTA, CDR2 FQGTGA. CDR3 length: 15 residues. CDR3 sequence reads: CASKDTGAGANVLTF. The DNA of the CDR3 is TGTGCCAGCAAAGATACAGGGGCTGGGGCCAACGTCCTGACTTTC.

This chain links TRBV9 with TRBJ2-1; 9 positions match TRBD1. Germline V gene data show CDR1 as SGDLS and CDR2 as YYNGEE. With V trimmed by 3 bases and J by 8 bases, 9 bases remained unmatched. CDR3 length equals 15 residues. CDR3 amino acids: CASSGGQGNFDEQFF. The CDR3 bases are TGTGCCAGCAGCGGGGGACAGGGTAACTTCGATGAGCAGTTCTTC.